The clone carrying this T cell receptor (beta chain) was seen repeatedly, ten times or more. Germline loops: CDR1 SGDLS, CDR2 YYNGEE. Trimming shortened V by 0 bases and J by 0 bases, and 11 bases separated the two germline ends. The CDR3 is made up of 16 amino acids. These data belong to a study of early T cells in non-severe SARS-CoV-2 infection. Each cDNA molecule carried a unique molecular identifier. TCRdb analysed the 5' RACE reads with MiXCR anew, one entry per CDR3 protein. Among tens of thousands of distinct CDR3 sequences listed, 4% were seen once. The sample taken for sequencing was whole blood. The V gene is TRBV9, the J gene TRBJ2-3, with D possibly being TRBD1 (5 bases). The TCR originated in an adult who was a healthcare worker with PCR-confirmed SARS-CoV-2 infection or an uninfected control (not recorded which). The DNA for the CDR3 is TGTGCCAGCAGCGTAGGGGCAGGGCCTAGCACAGATACGCAGTATTTT. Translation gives CASSVGAGPSTDTQYF.